These 5 T cell receptor beta chains share one sample of origin, sequenced in a study of tumor-infiltrating lymphocytes in primary liver carcinoma. A constant-region primer served to make TCR beta cDNA from around 500 ng total RNA. Libraries for TCR beta were built through three nested multiplex PCR rounds, which together made up a slightly modified ARM-PCR procedure. Running roughly 10 cycles apiece, the first two PCR rounds relied on TRBV1-TRBV30 forward primers together with a C-beta reverse primer. One entry per CDR3 protein results from TCRdb running MiXCR on the multiplex PCR reads. The sample lists 100,000 to 150,000 distinct CDR3 sequences; around 62% were seen once. DNA and RNA were both co-extracted from approximately 20-30 mg of bulk tissue that had not been sorted. The specimen was liver tumor tissue from sampling region 1. Subset in this sample: tumor region T1, superior pole. The source of these receptors is a woman aged 60-70 years with primary liver carcinoma and hepatitis B virus infection.

There are many counts of this clonotype. V usage is TRBV7-8 and J usage is TRBJ2-2, with D possibly being TRBD2 (6 bases). The length of the CDR3 is 14 residues. Trimming left V 2 bases short and J 3 bases short, with 7 bases between. Germline V CDR1 and CDR2: SGHVS, FQNEAQ. For the CDR3, the DNA is TGTGCCAGCAGCTTAACGGGAGACACCGGGGAGCTGTTTTTT. This codes for CASSLTGDTGELFF.

To note about this clonotype: An end of the junction differs from the germline gene, which may be a read error. The rearrangement uses TRBV11-3 and TRBJ2-7, with D possibly TRBD2 on 5 matching bases. CDR1 and CDR2 (germline): SGHNT, YENEEA. The CDR3 contains 15 residues. The CDR3 DNA is TGTGCCAGCAGCTTAGTCGGGATACCATCCTACAAGCAGTACTTC. Its protein is CASSLVGIPSYKQYF.

The V gene is TRBV30, the J gene TRBJ1-2; no definite D call. Per the germline V gene, CDR1 is GTSNPN and CDR2 is SVGIG (reference sequence). Between the trimmed V and J ends, which lost 0 bases and 2 bases, there was a span of 16 bases. CDR3 size: 16 residues. The chain's CDR3 is CAWSVSRGVRNYGYTF. CDR3 sequence (DNA): TGTGCCTGGAGTGTTTCACGGGGAGTCCGCAACTATGGCTACACCTTC. Complete variable domain (other parts from reference TRBV30 and TRBJ1-2): SQTIHQWPATLVQPVGSPLSLECTVEGTSNPNLYWYRQAAGRGLQLLFYSVGIGQISSEVPQNLSASRPQDRQFILSSKKLLLSDSGFYLCAWSVSRGVRNYGYTFGSGTRLTVV.

Worth noting for this clonotype: At one end, the junction sequence differs from germline, possibly due to a read error. The rearrangement joins TRBV11-2 to TRBJ2-1, with TRBD1 as a possible D gene (6 bases). Germline CDR1 SGHAT, CDR2 FQNNGV. The CDR3 runs to 14 residues. CDR3 DNA: TGTGCCGGCAGCTTAAGGGGGAGCGGCAATGAGCAGTTCTTC. Protein: CAGSLRGSGNEQFF.

Ten or more counts support this clonotype. The rearrangement joins TRBV6-2 or TRBV6-3 to TRBJ1-1; D unclear. Germline-derived CDR1 and CDR2 are MNHEY and SVGEGT. The CDR3 totals 13 residues. V lost 6 bases and J 11 bases, leaving 19 bases between the germline ends. The CDR3 nucleotides read TGTGCCAGCAGCCATAAAGACCGGCTTCACGCTTTCTTT. Its translation is CASSHKDRLHAFF.